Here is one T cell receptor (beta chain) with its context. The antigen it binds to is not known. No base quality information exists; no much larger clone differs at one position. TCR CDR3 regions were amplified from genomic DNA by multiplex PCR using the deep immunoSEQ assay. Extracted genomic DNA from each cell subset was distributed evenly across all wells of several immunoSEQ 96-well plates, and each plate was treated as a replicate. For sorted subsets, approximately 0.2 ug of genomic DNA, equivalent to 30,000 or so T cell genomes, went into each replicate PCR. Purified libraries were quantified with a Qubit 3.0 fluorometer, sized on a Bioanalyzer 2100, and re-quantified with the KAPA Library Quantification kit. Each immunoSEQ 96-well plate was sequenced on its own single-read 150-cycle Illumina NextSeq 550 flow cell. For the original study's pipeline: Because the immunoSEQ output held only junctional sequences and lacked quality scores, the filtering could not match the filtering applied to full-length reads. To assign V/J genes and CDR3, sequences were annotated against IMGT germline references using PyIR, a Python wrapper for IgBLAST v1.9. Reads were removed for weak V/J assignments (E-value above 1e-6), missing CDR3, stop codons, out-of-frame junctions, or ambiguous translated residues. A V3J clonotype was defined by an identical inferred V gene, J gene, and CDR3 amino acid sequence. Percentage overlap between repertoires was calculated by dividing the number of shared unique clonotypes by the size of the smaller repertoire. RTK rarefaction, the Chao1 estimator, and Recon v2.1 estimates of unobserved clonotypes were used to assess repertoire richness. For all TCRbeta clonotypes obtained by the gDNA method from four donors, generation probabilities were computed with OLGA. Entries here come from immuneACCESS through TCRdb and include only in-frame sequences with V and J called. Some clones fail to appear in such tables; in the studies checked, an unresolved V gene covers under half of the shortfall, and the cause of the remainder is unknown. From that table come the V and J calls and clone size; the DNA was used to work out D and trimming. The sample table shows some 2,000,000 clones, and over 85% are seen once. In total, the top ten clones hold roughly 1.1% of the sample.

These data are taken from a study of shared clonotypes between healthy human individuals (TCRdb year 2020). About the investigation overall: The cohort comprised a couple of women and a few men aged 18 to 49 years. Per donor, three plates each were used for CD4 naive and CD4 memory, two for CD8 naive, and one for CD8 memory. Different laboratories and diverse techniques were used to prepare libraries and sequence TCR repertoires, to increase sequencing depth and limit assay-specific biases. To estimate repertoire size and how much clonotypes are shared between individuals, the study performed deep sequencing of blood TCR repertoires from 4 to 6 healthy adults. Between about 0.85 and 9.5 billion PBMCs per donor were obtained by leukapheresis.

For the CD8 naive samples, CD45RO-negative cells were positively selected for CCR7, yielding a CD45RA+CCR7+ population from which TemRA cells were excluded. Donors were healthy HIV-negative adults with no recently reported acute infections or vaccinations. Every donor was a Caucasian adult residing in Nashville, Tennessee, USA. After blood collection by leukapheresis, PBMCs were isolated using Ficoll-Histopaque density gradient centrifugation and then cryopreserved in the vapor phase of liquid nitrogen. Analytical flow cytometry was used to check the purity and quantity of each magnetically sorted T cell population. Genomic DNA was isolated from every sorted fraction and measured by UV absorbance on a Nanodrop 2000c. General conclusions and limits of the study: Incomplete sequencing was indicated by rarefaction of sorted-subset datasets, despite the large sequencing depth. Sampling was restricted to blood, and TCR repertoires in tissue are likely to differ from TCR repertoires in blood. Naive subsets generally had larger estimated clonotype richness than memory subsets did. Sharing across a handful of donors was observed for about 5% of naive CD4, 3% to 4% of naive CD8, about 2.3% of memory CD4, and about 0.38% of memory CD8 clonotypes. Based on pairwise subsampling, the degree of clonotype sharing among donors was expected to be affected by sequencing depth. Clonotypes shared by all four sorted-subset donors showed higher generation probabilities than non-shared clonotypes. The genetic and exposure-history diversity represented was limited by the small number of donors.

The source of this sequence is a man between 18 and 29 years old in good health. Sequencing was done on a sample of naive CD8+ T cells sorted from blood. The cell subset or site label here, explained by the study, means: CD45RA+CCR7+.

In nucleotides, the sequence is TGCAGCGTTGCTCTAGCGAACACCGGGGAGCTGTTTTTT. The resulting protein is CSVALANTGELFF. The chain is encoded by TRBV29-1 joined to TRBJ2-2; confidence is insufficient to name the D gene. Reading from cysteine to phenylalanine, the CDR3 counts 13 amino acids. Only CDR3 DNA remains: 39 bases, in frame from the first base. V loses 4 bases, J loses 0 bases, and the germline ends lie 6 bases apart. CDR1 is given as SQVTM and CDR2 as ANQGSEA, both from the germline V gene.